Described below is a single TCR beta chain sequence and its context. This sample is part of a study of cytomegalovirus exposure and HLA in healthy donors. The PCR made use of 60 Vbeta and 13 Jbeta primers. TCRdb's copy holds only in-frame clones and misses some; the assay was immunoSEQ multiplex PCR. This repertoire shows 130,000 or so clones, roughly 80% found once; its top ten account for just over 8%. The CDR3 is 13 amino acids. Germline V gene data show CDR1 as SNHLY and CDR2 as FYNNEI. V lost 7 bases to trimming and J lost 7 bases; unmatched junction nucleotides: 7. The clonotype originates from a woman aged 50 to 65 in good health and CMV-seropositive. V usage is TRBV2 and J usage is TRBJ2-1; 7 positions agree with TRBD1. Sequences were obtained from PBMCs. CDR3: CASTKTGPNEQFF. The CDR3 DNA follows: TGTGCCAGCACCAAGACAGGGCCTAATGAGCAGTTCTTC.